This record covers a single TCR beta chain. Its antigen is currently unknown. It was with random hexamers that roughly 0.5 to 1 ug RNA was reverse transcribed. TCR beta CDR3 was amplified by immunoSEQ covering 54 Vbeta and 13 Jbeta. TCRdb processed the immunoSEQ multiplex PCR reads anew with MiXCR; each CDR3 protein has one entry. The table records about 200,000 distinct CDR3 sequences, nearly 95% of them present only once. The data stem from a study of CD8 T cells in Susac syndrome. General study results and limits: The study conceded that relatively few individuals underwent its TCR sequencing and HLA analysis.

This CDR3 has 14 amino acids. Deletions cut 5 bases from V and 4 bases from J, with 17 bases between. CDR1 SQVTM and CDR2 ANQGSEA come from the germline V gene. The sequencing input was CD4+ T cells from PBMCs. This TCR was sampled from a human donor with multiple sclerosis. The chain uses TRBV29-1 and TRBJ1-1, with D perhaps TRBD1 (5 bases). The CDR3 DNA sequence: TGCAGCGTTAATAGTGGCGGGGGAGGCACTGAAGCTTTCTTT. Amino acid sequence: CSVNSGGGGTEAFF.